This entry features one T cell receptor (beta chain) sequence. Many counts were recorded for this clonotype. The target of this receptor is not known. A junction end diverges from the germline sequence, so it may reflect a read error. Library prep was done by RT-PCR. Sequencer: Illumina HiSeq 2500. Using fastp at Q25 and MiXCR, TCRdb reprocessed the public reads and kept productive beta chains. Rows with one shared CDR3 protein collapse into an entry with the most common genes and DNA. This sample lists roughly 500,000 distinct CDR3 sequences; around 25% were detected once. The top ten hold around 2% of the sample. The data are from a study of response to subunit inactivated influenza vaccine (dated by TCRdb to about 2018). In the study overall: Deep quantitative T cell receptor repertoire profiling was used in the study to track responses to a trivalent subunit inactivated influenza vaccine.

General findings and caveats noted by the study authors: The authors proposed that each seasonal influenza vaccination may bring in only a limited number of new T cells.

The CDR3 numbers 15 residues from cysteine through phenylalanine. Of all the DNA, just the CDR3 is kept, 45 bases in frame from base 1. Taken from the germline V gene, the CDR1 and CDR2 loops are SGHRS and YFSETQ. The TCR sequence derives from a man over 45 who received an inactivated influenza vaccine. Donor details come from another sample of the same person, matched by shared clones. This receptor chain uses TRBV5-1 and TRBJ1-5; the D gene assignment is ambiguous. The sample in question was CD4+ T cells sorted from PBMCs, obtained 5 days after vaccination. The sequenced DNA: TGTGCCAGCAGCTTACGCGGTGATAGCAATCAGCCCCAGCATTTT. Translation gives CASSLRGDSNQPQHF.